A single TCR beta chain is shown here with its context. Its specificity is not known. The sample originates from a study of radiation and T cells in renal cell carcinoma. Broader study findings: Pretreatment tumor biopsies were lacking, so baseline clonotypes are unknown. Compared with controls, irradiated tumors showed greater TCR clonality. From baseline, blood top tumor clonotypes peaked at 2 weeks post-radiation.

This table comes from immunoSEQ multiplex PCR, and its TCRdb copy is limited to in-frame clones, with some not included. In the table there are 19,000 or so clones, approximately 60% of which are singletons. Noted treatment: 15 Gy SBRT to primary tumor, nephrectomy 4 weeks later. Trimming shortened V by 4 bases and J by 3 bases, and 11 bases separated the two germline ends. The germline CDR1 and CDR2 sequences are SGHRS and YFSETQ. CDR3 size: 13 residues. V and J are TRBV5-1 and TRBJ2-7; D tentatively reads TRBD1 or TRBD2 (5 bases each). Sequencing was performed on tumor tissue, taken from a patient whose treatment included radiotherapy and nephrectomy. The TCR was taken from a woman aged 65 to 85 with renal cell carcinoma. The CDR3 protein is CASSLGPHYEQYF. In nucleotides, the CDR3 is TGCGCCAGCAGCCTGGGACCACACTACGAGCAGTACTTC.